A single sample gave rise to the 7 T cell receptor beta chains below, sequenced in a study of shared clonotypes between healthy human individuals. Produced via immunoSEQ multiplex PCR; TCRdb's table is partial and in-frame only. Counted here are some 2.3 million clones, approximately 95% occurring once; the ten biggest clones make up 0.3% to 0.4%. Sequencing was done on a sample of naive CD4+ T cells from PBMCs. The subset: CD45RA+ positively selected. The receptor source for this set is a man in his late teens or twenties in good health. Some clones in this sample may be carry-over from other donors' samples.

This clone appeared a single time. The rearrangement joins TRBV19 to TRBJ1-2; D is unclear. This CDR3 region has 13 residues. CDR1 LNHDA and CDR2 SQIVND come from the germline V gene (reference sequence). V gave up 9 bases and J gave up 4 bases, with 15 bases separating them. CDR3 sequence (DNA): TGTGCCAGCGCCCAGGCGGATTTCTATGGCTACACCTTC. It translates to CASAQADFYGYTF.

CDR3 protein: CASSEQGGGNTDTQYF. Here the CDR3 DNA reads TGTGCCAGCAGTGAACAAGGGGGAGGGAACACAGATACGCAGTATTTT. The gene calls are TRBV2 and TRBJ2-3, with TRBD2 as a possible D gene (7 bases). Germline lookup yields CDR1 SNHLY and CDR2 FYNNEI. CDR3 length equals 16 residues. The V end was cut by 2 bases, the J end by 2 bases, with 14 bases between.

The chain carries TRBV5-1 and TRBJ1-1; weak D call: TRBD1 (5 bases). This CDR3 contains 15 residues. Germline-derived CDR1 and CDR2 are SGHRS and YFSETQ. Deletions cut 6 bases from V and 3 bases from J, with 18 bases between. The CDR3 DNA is TGCGCCAGCACCTCGACTTCTCGGGGCCACACTGAAGCTTTCTTT. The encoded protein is CASTSTSRGHTEAFF.

In DNA, the CDR3 is TGTGCCAGTAGCATCCATCAAAGGGGGGATACGCAGTATTTT. Its protein product is CASSIHQRGDTQYF. The rearrangement joins TRBV19 to TRBJ2-3; D possibly corresponds to TRBD1 (6 bases). Germline CDR1 and CDR2: LNHDA and SQIVND (reference sequence). The length of the CDR3 is 14 residues. The V end lost 6 bases, the J end lost 6 bases, and 16 bases lay between the germline ends.

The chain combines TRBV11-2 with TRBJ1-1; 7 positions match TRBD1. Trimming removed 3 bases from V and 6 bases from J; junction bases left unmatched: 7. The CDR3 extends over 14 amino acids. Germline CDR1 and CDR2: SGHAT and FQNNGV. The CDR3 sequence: CASSFTRQGPEAFF. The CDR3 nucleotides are TGTGCCAGCAGCTTTACCAGACAGGGCCCTGAAGCTTTCTTT.

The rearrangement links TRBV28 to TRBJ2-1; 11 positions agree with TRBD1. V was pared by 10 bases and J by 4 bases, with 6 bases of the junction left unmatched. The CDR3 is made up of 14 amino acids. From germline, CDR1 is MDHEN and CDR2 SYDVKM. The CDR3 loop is CATMGQGGYNEQFF. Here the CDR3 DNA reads TGTGCCACCATGGGACAGGGGGGGTACAATGAGCAGTTCTTC.

The CDR3 DNA is TGTGCCACCAGCAGTACAGGGCGCGAGCAGTACTTC. Protein: CATSSTGREQYF. V gene TRBV15 combines with J gene TRBJ2-7, with a tentative D call TRBD1 (6 bases). V was shortened by 3 bases and J by 6 bases, with 9 bases between the two germline ends. Germline V gene data show CDR1 as LNHNV and CDR2 as YYDKDF (reference sequence). This CDR3 contains 12 residues.